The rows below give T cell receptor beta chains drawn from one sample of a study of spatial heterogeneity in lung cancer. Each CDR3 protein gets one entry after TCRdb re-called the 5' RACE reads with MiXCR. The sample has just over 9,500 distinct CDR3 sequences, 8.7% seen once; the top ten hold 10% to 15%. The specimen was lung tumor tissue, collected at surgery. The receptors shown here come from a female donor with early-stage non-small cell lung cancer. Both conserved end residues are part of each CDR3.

CDR3aa: CASSVVSGTTGELFF
v_gene: TRBV9
j_gene: TRBJ2-2

CDR3aa: CASRRSGSDGYTF
v_gene: TRBV6-2/TRBV6-3
j_gene: TRBJ1-2

CDR3aa: CASSLENGQPQHF
v_gene: TRBV7-2
j_gene: TRBJ1-5

CDR3aa: CASSSGGLWEQYF
v_gene: TRBV7-9
j_gene: TRBJ2-7

CDR3aa: CASSQQGAVNEKLFF
v_gene: TRBV2
j_gene: TRBJ1-4

CDR3aa: CSARTGLMNTEAFF
v_gene: TRBV20-1
j_gene: TRBJ1-1

CDR3aa: CAMRQGTRNTEAFF
v_gene: TRBV6-1
j_gene: TRBJ1-1

CDR3aa: CASSLGGTTEAFF
v_gene: TRBV5-4
j_gene: TRBJ1-1

CDR3aa: CASSSAPLGTDTQYF
v_gene: TRBV12-3/TRBV12-4
j_gene: TRBJ2-3

CDR3aa: CASSLDRRSYEQYF
v_gene: TRBV5-1
j_gene: TRBJ2-7

CDR3aa: CASSQVGQTQGSQPQHF
v_gene: TRBV4-1
j_gene: TRBJ1-5

CDR3aa: CASSHRRNNSPLHF
v_gene: TRBV11-2
j_gene: TRBJ1-6

CDR3aa: CASSPGTGIILHEQFF
v_gene: TRBV4-2
j_gene: TRBJ2-1

CDR3aa: CASSLERHTEAFF
v_gene: TRBV5-1
j_gene: TRBJ1-1

CDR3aa: CASSVGFFQETQYF
v_gene: TRBV9
j_gene: TRBJ2-5

CDR3aa: CAIRTDRGEETQYF
v_gene: TRBV10-3
j_gene: TRBJ2-5

CDR3aa: CASSLSGTAETQYF
v_gene: TRBV7-2
j_gene: TRBJ2-5

CDR3aa: CSVEPPQGFQETQYF
v_gene: TRBV29-1
j_gene: TRBJ2-5

CDR3aa: CSASLYSDTDTQYF
v_gene: TRBV20-1
j_gene: TRBJ2-3

CDR3aa: CASSGLGVGYTF
v_gene: TRBV12-3/TRBV12-4
j_gene: TRBJ1-2

CDR3aa: CASSSSGTGLVETQYF
v_gene: TRBV7-9
j_gene: TRBJ2-5

CDR3aa: CASSQDRTGQYF
v_gene: TRBV3-1
j_gene: TRBJ2-3

CDR3aa: CSARGRAETQYF
v_gene: TRBV20-1
j_gene: TRBJ2-5

CDR3aa: CSARDIGGPLNTEAFF
v_gene: TRBV20-1
j_gene: TRBJ1-1

CDR3aa: CASDRGPPAPFHF
v_gene: TRBV2
j_gene: TRBJ1-6

CDR3aa: CASSWNGGETQYF
v_gene: TRBV7-9
j_gene: TRBJ2-5

CDR3aa: CAISGSDRANTEAFF
v_gene: TRBV10-3
j_gene: TRBJ1-1

CDR3aa: CSVGQNTEAFF
v_gene: TRBV29-1
j_gene: TRBJ1-1

CDR3aa: CASSFRGLAGVSYTGELFF
v_gene: TRBV12-3/TRBV12-4
j_gene: TRBJ2-2

CDR3aa: CASSYAGLAGGSYTDTQYF
v_gene: TRBV6-2/TRBV6-3
j_gene: TRBJ2-3

CDR3aa: CATSRDYEVNEQFF
v_gene: TRBV15
j_gene: TRBJ2-1

CDR3aa: CASRPSGRAYEQYF
v_gene: TRBV6-1
j_gene: TRBJ2-7

CDR3aa: CSAREGNTIYF
v_gene: TRBV29-1
j_gene: TRBJ1-3

CDR3aa: CASNTMWAGETQYF
v_gene: TRBV5-4
j_gene: TRBJ2-5

CDR3aa: CSAIGGPNQPQHF
v_gene: TRBV20-1
j_gene: TRBJ1-5

CDR3aa: CASSYFTGGSTQYF
v_gene: TRBV6-5
j_gene: TRBJ2-5

CDR3aa: CASSEGPQPQHF
v_gene: TRBV2
j_gene: TRBJ1-5

CDR3aa: CSAGTGTAKAAFF
v_gene: TRBV20-1
j_gene: TRBJ1-1

CDR3aa: CASSRNGGLRTGELFF
v_gene: TRBV5-6
j_gene: TRBJ2-2

CDR3aa: CASSRRDLLIVFF
v_gene: TRBV12-3/TRBV12-4
j_gene: TRBJ1-1

CDR3aa: CAGSIGAIRETQYF
v_gene: TRBV5-1
j_gene: TRBJ2-5